Included here is one TCR beta chain sequence, with context. Its target is unknown. Gene names follow the mouse nomenclature. Read coverage stops 1 residue before the CDR3 terminus; the germline J gene supplies the remainder. Survey-depth TCRbeta CDR3 sequencing reported V/J genes and productive frequencies. Using immunoSEQ multiplex PCR, the repertoire was profiled, and TCRdb retains in-frame clones only, with some absent. The table records roughly 7,200 clones, 50% of them present only once. This sample was included in a study of tissue T cells after allogeneic stem cell transplantation. Regarding the study as a whole: Few T cell clones were shared across patients, but motif clusters showed tissue-specific shared signatures. Sampling depth was limited, and the cohort was small and clinically varied.

Specified time point: mouse harvest day 7 after allogeneic transplant. Mouse grafts combined 10^7 T-cell-depleted bone marrow cells with 10^6 splenic CD5+ T cells. B6 (H2b) cells into BALB/c (H2d) mice; tissues taken at day 7 or 14. The CDR3 has 12 amino acids. Germline V lookup: CDR1 SNHLY, CDR2 FYNGKV (reference sequence). Trimming shortened V by 6 bases and J by 0 bases, and 2 bases separated the two germline ends. The receptor was derived from a female BALB/c mouse given C57BL/6 T cells with graft-versus-host disease after an allogeneic hematopoietic cell transplant. The V call is TRBV3, the J call TRBJ2-2, with no clear D. Sequencing was carried out using gut tissue. CDR3 in amino acids: CASRANTGQLYF. CDR3 bases read: TGTGCCAGCAGGGCAAACACCGGGCAGCTCTAC.